This T cell receptor beta chain was recovered during a study of T cells in narcolepsy. Study summary: Patients with NT1 or NT2 and healthy control donors were enrolled. Study-wide results and caveats: Autoreactive clone sequences were missing from some blood memory CD4+ repertoires. Reportedly, autoreactive clonotypes were serially detected in patients' blood but not controls'. Comparing one patient's CSF and blood CD4+ clonotypes highlighted HCRT- and TRIB2-specific autoreactive clonotypes.

Germline values: CDR1 SQVTM, CDR2 ANQGSEA. This CDR3 comprises 12 residues. Unmatched junction bases numbered 2, after V lost 2 bases and J lost 5 bases. Profiling relied on immunoSEQ multiplex PCR, and the TCRdb table lists in-frame clones only, not all of them. The top ten hold over 30% of the sample, which has around 15,000 clones, around 86% seen once. To note about this clone: Its antigen is undetermined.

The V gene is TRBV29-1, the J gene TRBJ1-1; 7 nucleotides agree with TRBD1. Sequences were obtained from memory (CD45RA-) CD4+ T cells from blood. The source is a human donor in good health. The CDR3 reads CSVEKQGTEAFF. The CDR3 region has the DNA TGCAGCGTTGAAAAACAGGGGACTGAAGCTTTCTTT.